The clone carrying this T cell receptor (beta chain) was seen more than once but under ten times. The record originates from a study of T cell clones after liver transplantation. Study-wide background: Pre-transplant mixed lymphocyte reactions yielded third-party-reactive TCRbeta sequences as comparators for graft-donor-reactive sequences.

The length of the CDR3 is 12 residues. V was cut by 2 bases and J by 8 bases, with 8 bases left in between. Germline CDR1 reads MDHEN; CDR2 reads SYDVKM. Libraries were prepared by immunoSEQ multiplex PCR; TCRdb keeps only in-frame clonotypes and omits some of them. Seen here are roughly 60,000 clones, around three quarters observed once, and the top ten hold 2.8%. The chain employs TRBV28 and TRBJ2-3, with D maybe TRBD2 (5 bases). The source is a human patient who received a liver transplant. The graft donor may have given rise to some T cells. This material consisted of CD4+ T cells from blood, taken at the approximately 16-month timepoint. The chain's CDR3 is CASSLVGSTQYF. CDR3 DNA: TGTGCCAGCAGTTTAGTGGGGAGTACGCAGTATTTT.